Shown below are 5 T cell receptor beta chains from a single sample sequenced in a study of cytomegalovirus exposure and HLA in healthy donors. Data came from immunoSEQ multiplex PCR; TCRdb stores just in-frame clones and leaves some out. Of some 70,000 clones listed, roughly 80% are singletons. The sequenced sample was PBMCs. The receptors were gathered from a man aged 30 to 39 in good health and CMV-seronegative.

The chain's CDR3 is CASTATRQANTGELFF. In DNA form, the CDR3 reads TGTGCCAGCACTGCCACTCGGCAGGCTAACACCGGGGAGCTGTTTTTT. This sequence joins TRBV25-1 and TRBJ2-2; D remains unclear. The CDR3 runs 16 residues. The germline V and J ends were trimmed by 7 bases and 2 bases, with 17 bases remaining between them. Germline CDR1 reads MGHDK; CDR2 reads SYGVNS. The complete variable domain, with remaining parts taken from reference TRBV25-1 and TRBJ2-2, reads EADIYQTPRYLVIGTGKKITLECSQTMGHDKMYWYQQDPGMELHLIHYSYGVNSTEKGDLSSESTVSRIRTEHFPLTLESARPSHTSQYLCASTATRQANTGELFFGEGSRLTVL.

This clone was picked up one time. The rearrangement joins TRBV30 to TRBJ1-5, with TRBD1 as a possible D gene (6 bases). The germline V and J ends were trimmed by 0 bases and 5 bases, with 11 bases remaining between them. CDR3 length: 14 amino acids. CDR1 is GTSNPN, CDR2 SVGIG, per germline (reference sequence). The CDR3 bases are TGTGCCTGGAGTGTACAACAGGGCTATCAGCCCCAGCATTTT. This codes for CAWSVQQGYQPQHF.

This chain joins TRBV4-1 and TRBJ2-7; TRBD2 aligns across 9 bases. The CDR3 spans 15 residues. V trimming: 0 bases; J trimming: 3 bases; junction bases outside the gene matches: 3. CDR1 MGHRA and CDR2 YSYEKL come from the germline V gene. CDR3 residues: CASSQDLLAGYEQYF. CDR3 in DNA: TGCGCCAGCAGCCAAGACTTACTAGCGGGCTACGAGCAGTACTTC.

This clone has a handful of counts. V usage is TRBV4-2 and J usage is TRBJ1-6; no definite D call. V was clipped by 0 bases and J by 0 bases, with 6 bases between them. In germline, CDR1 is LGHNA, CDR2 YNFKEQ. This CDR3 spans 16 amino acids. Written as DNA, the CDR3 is TGTGCCAGCAGCCAAGAAGGGAGCTCCTATAATTCACCCCTCCACTTT. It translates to CASSQEGSSYNSPLHF.

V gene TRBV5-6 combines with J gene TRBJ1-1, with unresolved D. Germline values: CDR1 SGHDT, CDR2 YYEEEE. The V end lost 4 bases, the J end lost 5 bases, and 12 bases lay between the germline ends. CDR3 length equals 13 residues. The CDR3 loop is CASSLGARTEAFF. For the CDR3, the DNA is TGTGCCAGCAGCCTCGGTGCGCGGACTGAAGCTTTCTTT.